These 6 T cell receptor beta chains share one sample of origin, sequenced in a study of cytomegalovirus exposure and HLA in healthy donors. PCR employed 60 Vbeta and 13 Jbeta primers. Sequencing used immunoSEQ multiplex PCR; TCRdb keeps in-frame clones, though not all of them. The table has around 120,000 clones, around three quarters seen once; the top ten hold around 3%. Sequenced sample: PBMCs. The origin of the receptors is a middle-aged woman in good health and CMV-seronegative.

CDR3 loop: CASRPRDRGLVYTEAFF. In nucleotides, the CDR3 is TGCGCCAGCAGACCTCGGGACAGGGGGCTGGTCTACACTGAAGCTTTCTTT. The genes are TRBV10-2 and TRBJ1-1; 12 bases are shared with TRBD1. With V trimmed by 6 bases and J by 3 bases, 11 bases remained unmatched. CDR1 is WSHSY, CDR2 SAAADI, per germline. This CDR3 is 17 amino acids long.

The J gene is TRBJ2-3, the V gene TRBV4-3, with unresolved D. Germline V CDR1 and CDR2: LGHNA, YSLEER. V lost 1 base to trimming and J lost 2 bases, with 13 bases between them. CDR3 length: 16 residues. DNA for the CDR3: TGCGCCAGCAGCCAAGGACCCAGCGTTACCACAGATACGCAGTATTTT. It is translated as CASSQGPSVTTDTQYF.

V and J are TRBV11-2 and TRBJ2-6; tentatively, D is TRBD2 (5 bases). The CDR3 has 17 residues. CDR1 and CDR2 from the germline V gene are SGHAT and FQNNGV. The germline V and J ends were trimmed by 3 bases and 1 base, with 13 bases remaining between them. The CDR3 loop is CASSFNGAESGANVLTF. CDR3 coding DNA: TGTGCCAGCAGCTTTAATGGAGCGGAGTCTGGGGCCAACGTCCTGACTTTC.

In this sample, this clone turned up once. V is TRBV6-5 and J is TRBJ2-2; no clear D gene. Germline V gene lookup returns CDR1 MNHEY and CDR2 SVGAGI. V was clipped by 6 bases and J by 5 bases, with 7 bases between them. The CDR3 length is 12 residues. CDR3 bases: TGTGCCAGCAGAGTTCTAACCGGGGAGCTGTTTTTT. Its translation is CASRVLTGELFF.

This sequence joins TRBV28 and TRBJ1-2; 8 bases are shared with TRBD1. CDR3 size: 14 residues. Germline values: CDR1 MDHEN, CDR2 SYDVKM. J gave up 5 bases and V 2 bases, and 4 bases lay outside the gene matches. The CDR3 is CASSLVDRAYGYTF. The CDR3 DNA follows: TGTGCCAGCAGTTTAGTGGACAGGGCGTATGGCTACACCTTC.

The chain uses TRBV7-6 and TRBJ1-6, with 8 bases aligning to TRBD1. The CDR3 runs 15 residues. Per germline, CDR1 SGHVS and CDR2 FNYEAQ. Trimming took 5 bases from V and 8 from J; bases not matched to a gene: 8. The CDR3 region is CASSTRTGRDSPLHF. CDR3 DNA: TGTGCCAGCAGCACTAGGACAGGGAGGGATTCACCCCTCCACTTT.